These 18 T cell receptor beta chains were sequenced from one sample in a study of CD8+ T cells in alopecia areata. The treatment here: oral pan-JAK inhibitor, 5-10 mg twice daily. RNA extraction and reverse transcription yielded cDNA as sequencing template. Produced via immunoSEQ multiplex PCR; TCRdb's table is partial and in-frame only. The data contain a few hundred thousand clones, about 60% of them singletons. The source material was CD4+ T cells sorted from blood, sampled around week 54, from a patient treated with tofacitinib. These receptors all come from a human donor with alopecia areata.

CDR3 protein: CASSLAGGAQETQYF. The DNA of the CDR3 is TGTGCCAGCAGCTTAGCAGGGGGGGCCCAGGAGACCCAGTACTTC. The chain is built from TRBV7-2 and TRBJ2-5; TRBD2 might be the D (7 bases). CDR1 SGHTA and CDR2 FQGNSA come from the germline V gene. The length of the CDR3 is 15 residues. V dropped 0 bases and J dropped 5 bases, with 13 bases sitting between them.

CDR3 bases: TGTGCCAGCAGTTTTACACAGCACTATGGCTACACCTTC. Translating it yields CASSFTQHYGYTF. This rearrangement joins TRBV28 to TRBJ1-2, with D unresolved. Deletions cut 3 bases from V and 3 bases from J, with 8 bases between. The V gene's germline CDR1 is MDHEN and CDR2 SYDVKM. CDR3 length equals 13 residues.

The chain recombines TRBV30 with TRBJ1-2; 9 bases map to TRBD1. CDR3 size: 12 residues. After removal of 7 bases from V and 4 bases from J, the junction contained 4 bases not matched to a gene. Germline-derived CDR1 and CDR2 are GTSNPN and SVGIG (reference sequence). CDR3 nucleotides: TGTGCCTTTGGGGGACAGGGCTATGGCTACACCTTC. Protein: CAFGGQGYGYTF.

The chain has TRBV29-1 and TRBJ2-5, with 7 bases matching TRBD2. V lost 2 bases and J lost 2; bases outside the gene matches: 11. Germline CDR1 is SQVTM and CDR2 is ANQGSEA. The CDR3 has 16 residues. The CDR3: CSVEPQRLAEQETQYF. CDR3 DNA: TGCAGCGTTGAACCCCAGCGCCTAGCGGAACAAGAGACCCAGTACTTC.

This clone was seen more than once but under ten times. The chain is built from TRBV12-5 and TRBJ2-1, with D uncertain. CDR3 length: 16 amino acids. Germline V gene lookup returns CDR1 LGHNT and CDR2 FRNRAP. Trimming removed 4 bases from V and 7 bases from J, with 20 bases in between. The CDR3 loop reads CASGSTSSSLINEQFF. In nucleotides, the CDR3 is TGTGCTAGTGGTTCGACCTCATCCAGTCTGATTAATGAGCAGTTCTTC.

The chain couples TRBV30 to TRBJ2-3; 10 nucleotides align to TRBD2. V shed 4 bases and J 0 bases; nucleotides not matched to a gene: 4. The CDR3 runs 15 residues. Germline CDR1 reads GTSNPN; CDR2 reads SVGIG (reference sequence). The DNA of the CDR3 is TGTGCCTGGACCGAGCGGGGGGGAAGCACAGATACGCAGTATTTT. It encodes CAWTERGGSTDTQYF.

The genes are TRBV9 and TRBJ1-6; D unresolved. Trimming cost V 0 bases and J 6 bases, with 7 bases left between them. The CDR3 runs 14 residues. The V gene's germline CDR1 is SGDLS and CDR2 YYNGEE. The CDR3 DNA follows: TGTGCCAGCAGCGTAGGGGCAAGTAATTCACCCCTCCACTTT. Translation gives CASSVGASNSPLHF.

The V call is TRBV10-3, the J call TRBJ1-2; 10 bases fit TRBD1. J lost 5 bases, V lost 8 bases, and 5 bases had no gene match. The CDR3 has 13 amino acids. Per the germline V gene, CDR1 is ENHRY and CDR2 is SYGVKD. This CDR3 reads CAIGGTGEYGYTF. DNA for the CDR3: TGTGCCATCGGGGGGACAGGGGAATATGGCTACACCTTC.

This clone was counted once. The V gene is TRBV5-1, the J gene TRBJ2-3; D ambiguous. Trimming removed 4 bases from V and 2 bases from J, with 11 bases in between. This CDR3 is built from 14 residues. Germline V CDR1 and CDR2: SGHRS, YFSETQ. The CDR3 protein is CASSMDPITDTQYF. For the CDR3, the DNA is TGCGCCAGCAGCATGGACCCTATCACAGATACGCAGTATTTT. The full variable domain, completed using reference TRBV5-1 and TRBJ2-3, is KAGVTQTPRYLIKTRGQQVTLSCSPISGHRSVSWYQQTPGQGLQFLFEYFSETQRNKGNFPGRFSGRQFSNSRSEMNVSTLELGDSALYLCASSMDPITDTQYFGPGTRLTVL.

This clone has only one observation. At the DNA level, this CDR3 is encoded by other sequences in the same sample as well. This chain links TRBV7-9 with TRBJ1-1, with a weak D call TRBD1 (6 bases). The CDR3 contains 12 residues. Trimming removed 5 bases at V and 8 bases at J, with 12 bases between. CDR1 and CDR2 (germline): SEHNR, FQNEAQ (reference sequence). The CDR3 loop is CASSRGGPEAFF. For the CDR3, the DNA is TGTGCCAGCAGCCGAGGGGGACCCGAAGCTTTCTTT.

This clone has more than one count but fewer than ten. The chain couples TRBV19 to TRBJ2-7; tentative D call: TRBD1 (6 bases). V was clipped by 5 bases and J by 2 bases, with 10 bases between them. The CDR3 runs to 13 residues. Per germline, CDR1 LNHDA and CDR2 SQIVND (reference sequence). The DNA for the CDR3 is TGTGCCAGTAGTCTCCGGACAGCCTACGAGCAGTACTTC. Translation: CASSLRTAYEQYF.

This chain links TRBV2 with TRBJ2-3; D is unresolved. Per germline, CDR1 SNHLY and CDR2 FYNNEI. V gave up 7 bases and J gave up 8 bases, with 13 bases separating them. This CDR3 contains 12 residues. CDR3 in amino acids: CASTNRPGTQYF. DNA of the CDR3: TGTGCCAGCACGAACCGGCCTGGTACGCAGTATTTT.

The genes are TRBV30 and TRBJ1-1, with 12 bases that match TRBD1. V lost 3 bases, J lost 2 bases, and 4 bases stayed unmatched. The germline CDR1 and CDR2 sequences are GTSNPN and SVGIG (reference sequence). The CDR3 totals 15 residues. The DNA of the CDR3 is TGTGCCTGGAGACCCGGGACAGGGGGCAACACTGAAGCTTTCTTT. Translated: CAWRPGTGGNTEAFF.

The rearrangement uses TRBV30 and TRBJ1-1; D not certain. Per germline, CDR1 GTSNPN and CDR2 SVGIG (reference sequence). The CDR3 runs to 15 residues. Trimming removed 2 bases from V and 1 base from J, with 14 bases in between. The CDR3 DNA sequence: TGTGCCTGGAGTCCTCACGGGCGATGGAACACTGAAGCTTTCTTT. Protein product: CAWSPHGRWNTEAFF.

J is TRBJ2-3 and V is TRBV30, with 8 nucleotides matching TRBD2. CDR1 is GTSNPN, CDR2 SVGIG, per germline (reference sequence). The CDR3 contains 12 residues. Trimming cost V 5 bases and J 3 bases; bases outside gene matches: 1. The CDR3 reads CAWASGTDTQYF. As DNA, the CDR3 is TGTGCCTGGGCTAGCGGGACAGATACGCAGTATTTT.

V usage is TRBV7-9 and J usage is TRBJ2-3; 9 nucleotides align to TRBD1. Germline trimming cut 5 bases from V and 4 bases from J; bases unmatched to any gene: 13. The CDR3 contains 17 residues. Germline V gene lookup returns CDR1 SEHNR and CDR2 FQNEAQ (reference sequence). CDR3 sequence: CASSGRDRVDFADTQYF. DNA of the CDR3: TGTGCCAGCAGCGGCCGGGACAGGGTGGATTTCGCAGATACGCAGTATTTT.

The V gene is TRBV19, the J gene TRBJ1-1, with D unresolved. The CDR3 contains 12 residues. Germline V gene data show CDR1 as LNHDA and CDR2 as SQIVND (reference sequence). The V end lost 9 bases, the J end lost 0 bases, and 8 bases lay between the germline ends. The CDR3 DNA is TGTGCCAGCAGTGGATTGAACACTGAAGCTTTCTTT. This encodes CASSGLNTEAFF.

The chain recombines TRBV29-1 with TRBJ2-1; 9 bases line up with TRBD1. Germline CDR1 reads SQVTM; CDR2 reads ANQGSEA. Trimming cost V 7 bases and J 6 bases; bases outside gene matches: 10. CDR3 length: 14 amino acids. The CDR3 DNA sequence: TGCAGCGCCCGAAGGGGACAGGGACTCAATGAGCAGTTCTTC. Its protein product is CSARRGQGLNEQFF.